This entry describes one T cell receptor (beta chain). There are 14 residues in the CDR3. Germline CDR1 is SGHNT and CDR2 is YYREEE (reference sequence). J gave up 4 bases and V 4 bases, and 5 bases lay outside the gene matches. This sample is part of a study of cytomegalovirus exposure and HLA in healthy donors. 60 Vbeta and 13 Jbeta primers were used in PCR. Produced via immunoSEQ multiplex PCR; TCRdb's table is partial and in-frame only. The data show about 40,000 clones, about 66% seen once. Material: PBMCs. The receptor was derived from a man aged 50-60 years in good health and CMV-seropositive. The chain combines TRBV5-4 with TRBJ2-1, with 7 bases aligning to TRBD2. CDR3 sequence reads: CASSVPGGYNEQFF. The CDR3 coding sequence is TGTGCCAGCAGCGTACCGGGGGGATACAATGAGCAGTTCTTC.